This T cell receptor beta chain is drawn from a study of cytomegalovirus exposure and HLA in healthy donors. On this clone: What it binds is not known.

Trimming took 2 bases from V and 4 from J, leaving 10 bases between them. Germline loops: CDR1 SGHNT, CDR2 YYREEE (reference sequence). The CDR3 is made up of 14 amino acids. The primer mix had 60 Vbeta and 13 Jbeta primers. Assay: immunoSEQ multiplex PCR; the TCRdb copy retains only in-frame clones and omits some. The data contain about 190,000 clones, about nine tenths of them singletons. Study observations and caveats: There were several of the most significant clusters that appeared linked to common viral pathogens in a later analysis. Presence/absence comparisons presumed near-even sequencing depth among donors. Most subjects' HLA-A and HLA-B alleles were reportedly predicted from TCR beta sequences.

Donors were nominally healthy when sampled, though unrecorded immune exposures were likely. The genes are TRBV5-4 and TRBJ2-1; possibly TRBD1 for D (5 bases). Sequenced material: PBMCs. This receptor was identified in a man between 25 and 39 years old in good health and CMV-seronegative. The CDR3 region is CASSFGRTYNEQFF. In DNA form, the CDR3 reads TGTGCCAGCAGCTTCGGTAGGACATACAATGAGCAGTTCTTC.